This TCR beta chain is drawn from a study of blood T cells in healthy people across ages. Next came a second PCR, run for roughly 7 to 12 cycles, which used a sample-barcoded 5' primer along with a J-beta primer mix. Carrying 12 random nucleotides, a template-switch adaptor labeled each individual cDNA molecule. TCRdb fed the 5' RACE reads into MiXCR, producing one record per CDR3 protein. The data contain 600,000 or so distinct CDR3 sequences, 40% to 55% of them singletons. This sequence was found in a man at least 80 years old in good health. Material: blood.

The CDR3 DNA reads as TGTGCCACCAGCAGAGAGTTCGGTTCCAACACCGGGGAGCTGTTTTTT. Its translation is CATSREFGSNTGELFF. V usage is TRBV15 and J usage is TRBJ2-2; D uncertain. The CDR3 length is 16 residues. The V gene's germline CDR1 is LNHNV and CDR2 YYDKDF (reference sequence). The V end lost 0 bases, the J end lost 2 bases, and 10 bases lay between the germline ends.